This entry features one T cell receptor (beta chain) sequence. The antigen remains undetermined. The junction departs from germline at one end; a sequencing error may be responsible. Germline-derived CDR1 and CDR2 are SGHRS and YFSETQ. The CDR3 extends over 15 amino acids. Synthesis of TCR beta cDNA was carried out from 500 ng total RNA with a constant-region primer. ARM-PCR, slightly modified, supplied the TCR beta libraries through three nested multiplex PCR rounds. The opening two PCR rounds, ten to eleven cycles each, paired TRBV1-TRBV30 forward primers with a C-beta reverse primer. TCRdb reprocessed the multiplex PCR reads with MiXCR, giving one entry per CDR3 protein. In the table there are 310,000 or so distinct CDR3 sequences, about 61% of which are singletons. This specimen belongs to a study of tumor-infiltrating lymphocytes in primary liver carcinoma. Study-wide context: Tumor stage was T1-T3 N0M0, and tumor size was about 4 to 10 cm across. Study-wide results and caveats: Tumors had a top-250-clone fraction that was significantly higher than blood (p = 0.039). Paired tumor-adjacent and tumor-blood samples overlapped less than tumor region pairs did.

Extraction also yielded germline DNA, while blood RNA was obtained from unsorted whole blood. Approximately 4.1 milliliters of peripheral blood were drawn preoperatively. This sequence joins TRBV5-1 and TRBJ2-7, with a possible D match to TRBD1 (5 bases). The clonotype comes from a middle-aged man with primary liver carcinoma and hepatitis B virus infection. The sequenced sample consisted of peripheral blood. CDR3: CASSLDPRESYEQYF. CDR3 coding DNA: TGCGCCAGCAGTTTGGACCCCAGGGAATCCTACGAGCAGTACTTC.